Given below is one T cell receptor beta chain in context. V lost 6 bases to trimming and J lost 2 bases; unmatched junction nucleotides: 2. This CDR3 region has 13 residues. CDR1 is MNHEY, CDR2 SMNVEV, per germline (reference sequence). Libraries were prepared by immunoSEQ multiplex PCR; TCRdb keeps only in-frame clonotypes and omits some of them. Seen here are under 130,000 clones, under 90% observed once, and the top ten hold approximately 13%. These data come from a study of control samples from healthy donors and cancer patients. The source of this sequence is a woman between 50 and 59 years old in good health. The genes are TRBV27 and TRBJ2-3, with 7 bases matching TRBD1. The sequenced sample consisted of blood. CDR3 coding DNA: TGTGCCAGCAGGGACAGGAACACAGATACGCAGTATTTT. Translation gives CASRDRNTDTQYF.